Following are 6 T cell receptor beta chains from one sample sequenced in a study of shared clonotypes between healthy human individuals. Produced via immunoSEQ multiplex PCR; TCRdb's table is partial and in-frame only. The sample carries about 690,000 clones, roughly 91% recorded once. The sequenced sample consisted of memory CD8+ T cells from PBMCs. Indicated subset: CD45RO+ cells pooled with CCR7-negative TemRA cells. These TCRs come from a man in his late teens or twenties in good health. Some clones in this sample may be carry-over from other donors' samples.

The count of this clone is one. The CDR3 loop reads CASSYFRASGGYEQYF. The CDR3 DNA reads as TGTGCCAGCAGTTACTTTCGGGCTAGCGGGGGGTACGAGCAGTACTTC. V is TRBV6-6 and J is TRBJ2-7; 11 nucleotides match TRBD2. Germline loops: CDR1 MNHNY, CDR2 SVGAGI (reference sequence). The CDR3 is 16 residues long. After removal of 1 base from V and 4 bases from J, the junction contained 6 bases not matched to a gene.

The gene calls are TRBV4-2 and TRBJ2-7; tentatively, D is TRBD2 (5 bases). V dropped 7 bases and J dropped 0 bases, with 16 bases sitting between them. The CDR3 runs 15 residues. Looked up from germline, CDR1 is LGHNA and CDR2 is YNFKEQ. The CDR3 region has the DNA TGTGCCAGCAAACGGGAAGAGGCACACTCCTACGAGCAGTACTTC. It specifies CASKREEAHSYEQYF.

This clone has only a few counts. V gene TRBV6-1 combines with J gene TRBJ2-7; 10 bases fit TRBD1. After removal of 7 bases from V and 6 bases from J, the junction contained 12 bases not matched to a gene. The CDR3 loop spans 15 amino acids. Germline lookup yields CDR1 MNHNS and CDR2 SASEGT. CDR3 amino acids: CASTSPGQGLSEQYF. The CDR3 DNA is TGTGCCAGCACTTCACCGGGACAGGGGCTCTCCGAGCAGTACTTC.

This clone was observed once. The chain joins TRBV27 to TRBJ2-3; the D call may be TRBD1 or TRBD2 (6 bases each). CDR1 and CDR2 from the germline V gene are MNHEY and SMNVEV (reference sequence). V lost 3 bases, J lost 10 bases, and 14 bases lay in between. The CDR3 contains 13 residues. CDR3 protein: CASSLGTGAAQYF. CDR3 nucleotide sequence: TGTGCCAGCAGTTTGGGGACGGGGGCCGCGCAGTATTTT.

The CDR3 region is CASGPGTDEQYF. The DNA for the CDR3 is TGTGCCAGCGGTCCGGGAACCGACGAGCAGTACTTC. This rearrangement joins TRBV6-5 to TRBJ2-7, with D perhaps TRBD2 (5 bases). Germline CDR1 reads MNHEY; CDR2 reads SVGAGI. Trimming pared 8 bases from V and 5 bases from J, leaving 13 bases between. The CDR3 covers 12 residues.

This clone was seen a few times. The genes are TRBV15 and TRBJ1-1; D is unresolved. In germline, CDR1 is LNHNV, CDR2 YYDKDF (reference sequence). Deletions cut 0 bases from V and 6 bases from J, with 8 bases between. The CDR3 spans 13 residues. The CDR3 spells CATSRDGFAEAFF. The CDR3 region has the DNA TGTGCCACCAGCAGAGATGGATTCGCTGAAGCTTTCTTT.